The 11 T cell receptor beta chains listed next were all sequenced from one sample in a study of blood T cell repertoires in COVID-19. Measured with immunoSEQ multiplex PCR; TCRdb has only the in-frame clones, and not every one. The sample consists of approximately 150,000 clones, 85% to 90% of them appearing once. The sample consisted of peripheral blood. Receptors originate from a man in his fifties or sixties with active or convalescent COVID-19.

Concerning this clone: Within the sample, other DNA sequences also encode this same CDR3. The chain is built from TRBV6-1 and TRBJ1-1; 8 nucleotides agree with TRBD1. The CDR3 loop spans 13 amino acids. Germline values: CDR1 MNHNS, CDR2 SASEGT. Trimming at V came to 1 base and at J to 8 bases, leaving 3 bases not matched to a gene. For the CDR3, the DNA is TGTGCCAGCAGTGAAGTGGGGGACAGGGAAGCTTTCTTT. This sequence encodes CASSEVGDREAFF.

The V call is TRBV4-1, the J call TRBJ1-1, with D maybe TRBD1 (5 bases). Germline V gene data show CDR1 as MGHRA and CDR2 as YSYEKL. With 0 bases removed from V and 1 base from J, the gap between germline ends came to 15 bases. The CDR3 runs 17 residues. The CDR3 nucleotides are TGCGCCAGCAGCCAAGATCCCAGACAGCCAACGAACACTGAAGCTTTCTTT. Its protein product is CASSQDPRQPTNTEAFF.

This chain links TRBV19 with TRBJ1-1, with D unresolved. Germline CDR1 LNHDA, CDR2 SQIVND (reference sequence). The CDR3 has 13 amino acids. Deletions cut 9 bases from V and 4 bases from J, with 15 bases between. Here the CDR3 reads CASSSWGGTEAFF. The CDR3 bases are TGTGCCAGCTCATCGTGGGGAGGCACTGAAGCTTTCTTT.

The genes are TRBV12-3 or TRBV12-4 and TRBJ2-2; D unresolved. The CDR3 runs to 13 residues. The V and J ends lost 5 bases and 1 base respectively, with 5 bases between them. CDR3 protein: CASSIGNTGELFF. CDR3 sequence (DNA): TGTGCCAGCAGTATCGGGAACACCGGGGAGCTGTTTTTT.

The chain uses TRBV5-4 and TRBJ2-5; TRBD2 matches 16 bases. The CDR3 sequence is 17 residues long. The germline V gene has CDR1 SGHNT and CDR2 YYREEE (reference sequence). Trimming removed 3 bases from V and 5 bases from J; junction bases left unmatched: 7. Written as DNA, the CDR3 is TGTGCCAGCAGCTCGGGGACTAGCGGGAGGGCCGGCGAGACCCAGTACTTC. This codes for CASSSGTSGRAGETQYF.

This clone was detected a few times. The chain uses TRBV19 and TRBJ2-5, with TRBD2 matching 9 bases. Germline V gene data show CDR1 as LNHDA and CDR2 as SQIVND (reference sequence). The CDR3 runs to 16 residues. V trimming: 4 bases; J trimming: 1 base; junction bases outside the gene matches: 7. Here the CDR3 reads CASSRNSGRTQETQYF. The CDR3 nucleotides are TGTGCCAGTAGTAGGAATAGCGGGAGAACCCAAGAGACCCAGTACTTC.

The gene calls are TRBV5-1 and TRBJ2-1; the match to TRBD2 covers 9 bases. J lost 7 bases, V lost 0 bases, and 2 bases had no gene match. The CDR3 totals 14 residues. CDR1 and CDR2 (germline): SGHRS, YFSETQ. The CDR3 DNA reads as TGCGCCAGCAGCTTGGCTCTAGCGGGGAATGAGCAGTTCTTC. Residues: CASSLALAGNEQFF.

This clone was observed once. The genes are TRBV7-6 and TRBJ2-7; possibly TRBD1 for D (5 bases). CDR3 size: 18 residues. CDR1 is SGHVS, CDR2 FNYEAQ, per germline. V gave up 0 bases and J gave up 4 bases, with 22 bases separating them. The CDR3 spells CASSLAQPGAYSSYEQYF. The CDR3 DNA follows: TGTGCCAGCAGCTTAGCTCAACCTGGGGCCTATTCGTCTTACGAGCAGTACTTC. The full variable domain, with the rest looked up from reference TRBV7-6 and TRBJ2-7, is GAGVSQSPRYKVTKRGQDVALRCDPISGHVSLYWYRQALGQGPEFLTYFNYEAQQDKSGLPNDRFSAERPEGSISTLTIQRTEQRDSAMYRCASSLAQPGAYSSYEQYFGPGTRLTVT.

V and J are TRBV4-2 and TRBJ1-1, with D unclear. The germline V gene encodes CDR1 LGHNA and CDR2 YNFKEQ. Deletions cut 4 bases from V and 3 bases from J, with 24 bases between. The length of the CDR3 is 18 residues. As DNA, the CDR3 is TGTGCCAGCAGCCGCAACCTACGAACCAGGACTGCTCACACTGAAGCTTTCTTT. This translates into CASSRNLRTRTAHTEAFF.

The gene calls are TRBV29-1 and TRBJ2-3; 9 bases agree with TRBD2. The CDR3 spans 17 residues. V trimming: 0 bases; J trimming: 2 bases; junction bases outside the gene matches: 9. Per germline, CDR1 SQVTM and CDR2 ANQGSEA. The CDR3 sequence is CSVEDPGGGGNTDTQYF. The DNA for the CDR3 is TGCAGCGTTGAAGATCCCGGCGGGGGGGGGAACACAGATACGCAGTATTTT.

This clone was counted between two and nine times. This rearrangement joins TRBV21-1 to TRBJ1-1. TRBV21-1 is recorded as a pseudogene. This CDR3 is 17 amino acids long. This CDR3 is CASSKAEVFVVNTEAFF. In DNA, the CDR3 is TGTGCCAGCAGCAAAGCGGAGGTTTTCGTTGTGAACACTGAAGCTTTCTTT.